This is a list of T cell receptor beta chains from one sample in a study of blood T cells in healthy people across ages. TCRdb recomputed calls from the 5' RACE reads with MiXCR, one row per CDR3 protein. The repertoire holds more than 1 million distinct CDR3 sequences, roughly 45% seen once, with approximately 17% in the top ten. Sequencing was carried out using blood. The receptors stem from a woman aged 60-75 years in good health. Both conserved end residues are part of each CDR3. A D gene is named only where the DNA matches it firmly. Not every row has a clone size; where given, it reads once, few, many or a size class.

V gene: TRBV4-1; clone size: few; J gene: TRBJ2-1; D gene: TRBD2; CDR3 DNA: TGCGCCAGCAGCCACAGACTAGCGGGAGACAATGAGCAGTTCTTC; CDR3 protein: CASSHRLAGDNEQFF
V gene: TRBV10-3; clone size: -; J gene: TRBJ2-1; D gene: TRBD1; CDR3 DNA: TGTGCCATCAGGATACAGGGGCGCGATAAAGGATACAATGAGCAGTTCTTC; CDR3 protein: CAIRIQGRDKGYNEQFF
V gene: TRBV6-4; clone size: -; J gene: TRBJ2-1; D gene: TRBD2; CDR3 DNA: TGTGCCAGCAGTGAGGAGACTAGCGGGAGGAGTGAGCAGTTCTTC; CDR3 protein: CASSEETSGRSEQFF
V gene: TRBV20-1; clone size: few; J gene: TRBJ1-6; D gene: TRBD1; CDR3 DNA: TGCAGTGCTAGCGCCCGGGACAGGGGCAATTCACCCCTCCACTTT; CDR3 protein: CSASARDRGNSPLHF
V gene: TRBV10-2; clone size: many; J gene: TRBJ1-5; D gene: -; CDR3 DNA: TGCGCCAGCAGTGAGTCCGGTAGCAATCAGCCCCAGCATTTT; CDR3 protein: CASSESGSNQPQHF
V gene: TRBV20-1; clone size: many; J gene: TRBJ2-1; D gene: TRBD2; CDR3 DNA: TGCAGTGCTAGAGTTCTAAGTAGCGGGTCCTGGGACAATGAGCAGTTCTTC; CDR3 protein: CSARVLSSGSWDNEQFF
V gene: TRBV6-2/TRBV6-3; clone size: -; J gene: TRBJ2-5; D gene: -; CDR3 DNA: TGTGCCAGCAGTTACCCAGGGCCCCAAGAGATCCAGTACTTC; CDR3 protein: CASSYPGPQEIQYF
V gene: TRBV4-1; clone size: few; J gene: TRBJ2-3; D gene: TRBD2; CDR3 DNA: TGCGCCAGCAGCCAACAGGGACCAGCGGGGGGTACGCAGTATTTT; CDR3 protein: CASSQQGPAGGTQYF
V gene: TRBV20-1; clone size: -; J gene: TRBJ2-7; D gene: -; CDR3 DNA: TGCAGTGCTAACCGAGACATCCTTTCCTACGAGCAGTACTTC; CDR3 protein: CSANRDILSYEQYF
V gene: TRBV4-2; clone size: few; J gene: TRBJ2-1; D gene: TRBD2; CDR3 DNA: TGTGCCAGCAGCCAGGCCGGGACTAAGGGGGAGCAGTTCTTC; CDR3 protein: CASSQAGTKGEQFF
V gene: TRBV29-1; clone size: few; J gene: TRBJ2-7; D gene: -; CDR3 DNA: TGCAGCGTTGGGCCGGGCGGGATCCCCTACGAGCAGTACTTC; CDR3 protein: CSVGPGGIPYEQYF
V gene: TRBV28; clone size: -; J gene: TRBJ2-7; D gene: -; CDR3 DNA: TGTGCCAGCAGTTCCCGGACAGTCACCTACGAGCAGTACTTC; CDR3 protein: CASSSRTVTYEQYF
V gene: TRBV3-1; clone size: few; J gene: TRBJ1-2; D gene: -; CDR3 DNA: TGTGCCAGCAGTTCCGGGCCACATCGTGGCTACACCTTC; CDR3 protein: CASSSGPHRGYTF
V gene: TRBV20-1; clone size: -; J gene: TRBJ1-2; D gene: TRBD1; CDR3 DNA: TGCAGTGCTTCGGAATCCGGGACAGTCTATGGCTACACCTTC; CDR3 protein: CSASESGTVYGYTF
V gene: TRBV25-1; clone size: few; J gene: TRBJ1-5; D gene: -; CDR3 DNA: TGTGCCAGCAGTGAATTGGAGGACGGCCAGCCCCAGCATTTT; CDR3 protein: CASSELEDGQPQHF
V gene: TRBV14; clone size: -; J gene: TRBJ2-1; D gene: TRBD2; CDR3 DNA: TGTGCCAGCAGCCAAGTACCGGGACTAGGGCAAGAGCAGTTCTTC; CDR3 protein: CASSQVPGLGQEQFF
V gene: TRBV11-2; clone size: few; J gene: TRBJ2-3; D gene: -; CDR3 DNA: TGTGCCAGCAGCACTTCATCGCAAGTCTCAGATACGCAGTATTTT; CDR3 protein: CASSTSSQVSDTQYF
V gene: TRBV27; clone size: -; J gene: TRBJ2-6; D gene: TRBD1; CDR3 DNA: TGTGCCAGCAGTGCAGGGGACAGCTCTGGGGCCAACGTCCTGACTTTC; CDR3 protein: CASSAGDSSGANVLTF
V gene: TRBV6-6; clone size: -; J gene: TRBJ2-4; D gene: -; CDR3 DNA: TGTGCCAGCAGTTTCGGGAGCTATCAGTACTTC; CDR3 protein: CASSFGSYQYF
V gene: TRBV6-5; clone size: -; J gene: TRBJ2-3; D gene: -; CDR3 DNA: TGTGCCAGCAGTTACTCGGGAGTAGATACGCAGTATTTT; CDR3 protein: CASSYSGVDTQYF
V gene: TRBV6-5; clone size: few; J gene: TRBJ2-5; D gene: TRBD1; CDR3 DNA: TGTGCCAGCAGTTCGGGACAGGGCCATCAAGAGACCCAGTACTTC; CDR3 protein: CASSSGQGHQETQYF
V gene: TRBV5-5; clone size: -; J gene: TRBJ2-3; D gene: -; CDR3 DNA: TGTGCCAGCAGCTTCACAGCTAGCACAGATACGCAGTATTTT; CDR3 protein: CASSFTASTDTQYF
V gene: TRBV6-1; clone size: few; J gene: TRBJ1-1; D gene: TRBD1; CDR3 DNA: TGTGCCTCCCCCCTCAGGGGGGGAACTGAAGCTTTCTTT; CDR3 protein: CASPLRGGTEAFF
V gene: TRBV4-3; clone size: -; J gene: TRBJ1-2; D gene: TRBD1; CDR3 DNA: TGCGCCAGCAGCCAAGATTCACAGGGGCGATACTATGGCTACACCTTC; CDR3 protein: CASSQDSQGRYYGYTF
V gene: TRBV7-6; clone size: few; J gene: TRBJ2-3; D gene: -; CDR3 DNA: TGTGCCAGCAGCTTAGGATCTTTCAGGACCTTCACAGATACGCAGTATTTT; CDR3 protein: CASSLGSFRTFTDTQYF
V gene: TRBV7-8; clone size: -; J gene: TRBJ2-3; D gene: -; CDR3 DNA: TGTGCCAGCAGCCGCAAGCCCAAAGATACGCAGTATTTT; CDR3 protein: CASSRKPKDTQYF
V gene: TRBV15; clone size: -; J gene: TRBJ2-7; D gene: -; CDR3 DNA: TGTGCCACCAGCAGGACAGGAAGCTCCTACGAGCAGTACTTC; CDR3 protein: CATSRTGSSYEQYF
V gene: TRBV15; clone size: -; J gene: TRBJ2-7; D gene: -; CDR3 DNA: TGTGCCACCAGCAGAGATCGTGATCCCTACGAGCAGTACTTC; CDR3 protein: CATSRDRDPYEQYF
V gene: TRBV15; clone size: -; J gene: TRBJ2-7; D gene: -; CDR3 DNA: TGTGCCACCAGCAGAGATAACGCGGAGGCATACGAGCAGTACTTC; CDR3 protein: CATSRDNAEAYEQYF
V gene: TRBV3-1; clone size: -; J gene: TRBJ1-2; D gene: -; CDR3 DNA: TGTGCCAGCAGCCAAAGAGCATCCTATGGCTACACCTTC; CDR3 protein: CASSQRASYGYTF
V gene: TRBV10-3; clone size: few; J gene: TRBJ2-7; D gene: TRBD1; CDR3 DNA: TGTGCCATCAAGAACGGGACAGGGTCTTACAATGAGCAGTACTTC; CDR3 protein: CAIKNGTGSYNEQYF
V gene: TRBV12-3/TRBV12-4; clone size: once; J gene: TRBJ2-7; D gene: -; CDR3 DNA: TGTGCCAGCAGTTTTCGGGCGGGGAATTACGAGCAGTACTTC; CDR3 protein: CASSFRAGNYEQYF
V gene: TRBV10-3; clone size: -; J gene: TRBJ2-1; D gene: TRBD2; CDR3 DNA: TGTGCCGTTCGGGCGGGACTAGCCACCTACAATGAGCAGTTCTTC; CDR3 protein: CAVRAGLATYNEQFF
V gene: TRBV11-2; clone size: -; J gene: TRBJ2-1; D gene: TRBD2; CDR3 DNA: TGTGCCAGCAGCTTAGGGCGACGTACCGGGACTAGCGGGAGGAATGAGCAGTTCTTC; CDR3 protein: CASSLGRRTGTSGRNEQFF
V gene: TRBV7-9; clone size: few; J gene: TRBJ2-1; D gene: TRBD2; CDR3 DNA: TGTGCCAGCAGCCCAGGACGACTAGCGGGGGACTCCTACAATGAGCAGTTCTTC; CDR3 protein: CASSPGRLAGDSYNEQFF
V gene: TRBV27; clone size: -; J gene: TRBJ1-6; D gene: TRBD1; CDR3 DNA: TGTGCCAGCACCTCGGGGGACAGGAGGAATTCACCCCTCCACTTT; CDR3 protein: CASTSGDRRNSPLHF
V gene: TRBV20-1; clone size: few; J gene: TRBJ2-7; D gene: TRBD2; CDR3 DNA: TGCAGTGCGCGGACTAGCGGGAGTACCTACGAGCAGTACTTC; CDR3 protein: CSARTSGSTYEQYF
V gene: TRBV6-2/TRBV6-3; clone size: few; J gene: TRBJ2-5; D gene: TRBD1; CDR3 DNA: TGTGCCAGCACCTCCGGGACAGGGGAGGAGACCCAGTACTTC; CDR3 protein: CASTSGTGEETQYF
V gene: TRBV3-1; clone size: few; J gene: TRBJ2-7; D gene: TRBD1; CDR3 DNA: TGTGCCAGCAGGCCCCACTCGGGACAGGGGGTTGGCGAGCAGTACTTC; CDR3 protein: CASRPHSGQGVGEQYF
V gene: TRBV3-1; clone size: -; J gene: TRBJ2-3; D gene: -; CDR3 DNA: TGTGCCAGCAGCCAAGCACAGGCGGGCACAGATACGCAGTATTTT; CDR3 protein: CASSQAQAGTDTQYF
V gene: TRBV29-1; clone size: few; J gene: TRBJ2-7; D gene: -; CDR3 DNA: TGCAGCGTTGAAGTGGTTGGGAGCTCCTACGAGCAGTACTTC; CDR3 protein: CSVEVVGSSYEQYF
V gene: TRBV3-1; clone size: -; J gene: TRBJ2-7; D gene: TRBD1; CDR3 DNA: TGTGCCAGCAGCCAGCCCAGGGGGACAGCCTTCTACGAGCAGTACTTC; CDR3 protein: CASSQPRGTAFYEQYF
V gene: TRBV7-2; clone size: -; J gene: TRBJ2-3; D gene: -; CDR3 DNA: TGTGCCAGCAGCTCGAACCCGGACAATCAGTATTTT; CDR3 protein: CASSSNPDNQYF